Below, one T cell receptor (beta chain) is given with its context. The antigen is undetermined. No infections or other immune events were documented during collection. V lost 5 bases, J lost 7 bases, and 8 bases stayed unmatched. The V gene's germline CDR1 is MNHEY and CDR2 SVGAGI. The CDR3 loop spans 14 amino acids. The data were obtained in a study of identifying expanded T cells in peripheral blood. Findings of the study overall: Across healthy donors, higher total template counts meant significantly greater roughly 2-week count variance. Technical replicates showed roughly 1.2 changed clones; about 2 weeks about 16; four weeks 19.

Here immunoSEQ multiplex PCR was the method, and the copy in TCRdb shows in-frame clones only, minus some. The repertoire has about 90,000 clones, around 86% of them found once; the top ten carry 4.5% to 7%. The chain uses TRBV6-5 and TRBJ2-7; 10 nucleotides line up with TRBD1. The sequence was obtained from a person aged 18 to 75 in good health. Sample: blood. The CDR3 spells CASSTGQGTGEQYF. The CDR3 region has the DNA TGTGCCAGCAGTACGGGACAGGGGACGGGGGAGCAGTACTTC.